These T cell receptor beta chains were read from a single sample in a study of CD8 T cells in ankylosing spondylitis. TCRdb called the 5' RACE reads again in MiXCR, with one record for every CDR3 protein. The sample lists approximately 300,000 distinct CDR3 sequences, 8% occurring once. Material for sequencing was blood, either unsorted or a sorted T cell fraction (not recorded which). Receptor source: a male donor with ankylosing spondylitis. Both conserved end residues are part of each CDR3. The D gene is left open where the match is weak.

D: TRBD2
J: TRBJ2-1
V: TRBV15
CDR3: CATSRGSGRALF

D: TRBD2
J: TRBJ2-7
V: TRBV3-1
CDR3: CASSPWGLAGSYEQYF

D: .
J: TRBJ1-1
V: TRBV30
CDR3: CAWSDNRYTEAFF

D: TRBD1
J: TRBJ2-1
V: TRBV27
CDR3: CASSVRDRGVGEQFF

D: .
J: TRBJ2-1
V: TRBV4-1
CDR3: CASSPSPAAGIDEQFF

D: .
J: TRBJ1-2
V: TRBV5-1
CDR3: CASSLDRRSGYTF

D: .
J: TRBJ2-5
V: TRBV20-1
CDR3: CSARDQVETQYF

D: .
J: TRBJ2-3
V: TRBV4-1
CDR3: CASSQGDTGPDTQYF

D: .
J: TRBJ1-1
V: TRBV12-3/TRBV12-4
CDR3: CASSPRVLTEAFF

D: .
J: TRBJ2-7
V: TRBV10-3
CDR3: CAISEGLAPEQYF

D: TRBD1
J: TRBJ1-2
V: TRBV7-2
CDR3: CASSFGTVYGYTF

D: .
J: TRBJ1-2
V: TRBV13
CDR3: CASSLAHAGVGYGYTF

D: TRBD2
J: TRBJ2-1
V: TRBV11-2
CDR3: CASTGGLAGLSSYNEQFF

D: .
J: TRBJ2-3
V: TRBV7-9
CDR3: CASSLVFSGHTDTQYF

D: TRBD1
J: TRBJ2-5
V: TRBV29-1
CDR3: CSVDQGASETQYF

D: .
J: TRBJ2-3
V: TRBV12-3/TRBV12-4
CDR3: CASSSRRVPMDTQYF

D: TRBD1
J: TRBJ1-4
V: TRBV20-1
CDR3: CSATGQGATTNEKLFF

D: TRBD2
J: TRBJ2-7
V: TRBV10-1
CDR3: CASRAGSSGSDEQYF

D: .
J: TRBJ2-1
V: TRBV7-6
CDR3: CASSLSQGGVYNEQFF

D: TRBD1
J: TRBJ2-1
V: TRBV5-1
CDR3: CASSRTGYMGNEQFF

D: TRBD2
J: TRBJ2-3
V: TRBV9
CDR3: CASSVEGLATDTQYF

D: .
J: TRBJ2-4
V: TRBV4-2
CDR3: CASSQESYRQSKNIQYF

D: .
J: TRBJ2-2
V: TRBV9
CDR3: CASSAHFVGGELFF

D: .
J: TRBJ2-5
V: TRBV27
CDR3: CASSFRAVAQETQYF

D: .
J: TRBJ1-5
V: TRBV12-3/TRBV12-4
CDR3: CASSLDWGDQPQHF